This T cell receptor beta chain originates from a study of OX40 agonist ivuxolimab in advanced cancers. Study-wide results and caveats: Clonal expansion in partial responders at 0.1-3.0 mg/kg ranked among the lowest.

The CDR3 is 15 residues long. Deletions cut 1 base from V and 5 bases from J, with 15 bases between. The germline CDR1 and CDR2 sequences are SGHDT and YYEEEE. TCRdb keeps only in-frame clones here, not all; method: immunoSEQ multiplex PCR. The table lists about 38,000 clones, 78% of them singletons. This clone is medium-sized by share. Its antigen remains unidentified. The clonotype was recovered from an adult with an advanced solid tumor such as melanoma, head and neck, liver or kidney cancer. Material: CD4+ or CD8+ T cells sorted from blood, obtained in a trial of the OX40 agonist ivuxolimab. V usage is TRBV5-6 and J usage is TRBJ1-2; D gene unclear. The chain's CDR3 is CASSLNGYWTYGYTF. The CDR3 bases are TGTGCCAGCAGCTTGAATGGTTACTGGACTTATGGCTACACCTTC.